This T cell receptor (beta chain) was documented in a study of T cells in Graves' hyperthyroidism and ophthalmopathy (dated by TCRdb to the late 2010s). About the study as a whole: Peripheral blood samples were taken at the time of initial diagnosis, prior to any treatment. Once sampling was done, hyperthyroidism patients were given methimazole at a starting dose of 30 mg daily, whereas ophthalmopathy patients were given high-dose intravenous methylprednisolone. Whether ophthalmopathy could be predicted prospectively was tested in an independent validation cohort made up of approximately 19 hyperthyroidism patients plus 17 patients who later progressed to ophthalmopathy. The approximately 100 discovery patients were divided at random into training and test sets in a 7:3 ratio. The paper describes TCR Vbeta CDR3 sequencing of some 130 peripheral blood samples, made up of roughly 45 ophthalmopathy patients, 70 to 75 hyperthyroidism patients and some 17 progressor patients. To identify TCR V-J signatures that set the groups apart, the researchers used a discovery cohort of approximately 98 patients, made up of 40 to 45 with Graves' ophthalmopathy and 57 with stable Graves' hyperthyroidism. In six Graves' hyperthyroidism patients, the study also compared T-cell repertoires from thyroid tissue with T-cell repertoires from blood. The investigation overall reported the following: Sample size was not statistically predetermined, and investigators were not blinded to group allocation. During validation, the model predicted progression to ophthalmopathy a median of about 6.3 months ahead of onset, with roughly 65% sensitivity and 72.22% specificity. Ophthalmopathy was separated from stable hyperthyroidism by a 13 V-J signature model, with 87.88% sensitivity and about 81% specificity obtained in cross-validation and 80%/75% obtained in testing. Most expanded thyroid clonotypes (frequency above 0.001) were also detected in blood, suggesting blood repertoires may reflect thyroid immune responses.

Hyperthyroidism patients were newly diagnosed, with disease duration under 2 months, and aged 18 to 65 years. Patients with uncontrolled infections, other autoimmune diseases, pregnancy or lactation were excluded. Diagnoses were established on the basis of clinical symptoms, serum thyroxine and TRAb, thyroid ultrasound, and orbital computed tomography. For progressor patients, blood was drawn at the first diagnosis of hyperthyroidism, before any ophthalmopathy symptoms had appeared. Ficoll-Paque density gradient centrifugation was used to isolate PBMCs from around 10 ml of fresh peripheral blood. Progressor patients were initially diagnosed with Graves' hyperthyroidism and developed ophthalmopathy during follow-up. Trizol reagent was used to extract total RNA, and RNA quality was then checked on an Agilent 2100 Bioanalyzer. The TCR beta CDR3 regions were amplified from the RNA transcripts. The first round of RT-PCR for the TCR CDR3 was performed with the HTBI primer set and the Qiagen OneStep RT-PCR kit. Libraries were constructed in a second round of multiplex PCR, after which size selection and purification were performed. Paired-end sequencing of the libraries was performed with 100 bp reads on an Illumina HiSeq2000. The authors processed their data as follows. SOAPnuke was used to process the raw data, throwing out any read that contained adapters or uncalled bases, had a mean Phred below 15, or lacked an exact constant-primer or identifier match. High-quality paired reads were merged using COPE v1.2.5, and each unique nucleotide sequence was defined as a clonotype. Clonotypes were aligned to IMGT TRBV, TRBD and TRBJ reference segments using MiTCR v1.1. Only V-J combinations with frequency above 0.0001, covering 99.2% of repertoires, were analysed. The TCS score was defined as the ratio of F50 (clonal expansion) to E x V (chaos), calculated using BLOSUM62-based TCRdist between CDR3 peptides within each V-J. Welch's t-statistics and random forest reduced just over 500 V-J features to 10 to 15, which were used in a naive Bayes classifier (R e1071). TCRdb passed the public sequencing reads through fastp at Q25 and MiXCR, retaining productive beta sequences. Merged by CDR3 protein, the rows form single entries marked with the most common genes and DNA. It is TCRdb's table, rather than the study itself, that gives the V and J calls and clone size. The sample table shows approximately 270,000 distinct CDR3 sequences, and less than 15% are seen once. The ten largest make up 13% of the sample.

A note on this clonotype: It has no known antigen specificity. The sample holds no much larger clone one base away, and base qualities are not on file.

From the germline V gene (reference sequence), CDR1 is DFQATT and CDR2 is SNEGSKA. The trim is 4 bases for V and 3 bases for J, with a gap of 19 bases between the germline ends. Reading from cysteine to phenylalanine, the CDR3 counts 15 amino acids. Just CDR3 DNA is preserved here, 45 bases in frame from base 1. The clonotype originates from a woman between 40 and 50 years old with Graves' hyperthyroidism that later progressed to Graves' ophthalmopathy. The sequenced material came from blood. This sequence uses TRBV20-1 and TRBJ2-7; the best D guess is TRBD2, with 5 bases matching. CDR3 reads: CSANVDTRALYEQYF. The DNA sequence is TGCAGTGCTAACGTCGATACGCGGGCCCTCTACGAGCAGTACTTC.